This is a list of T cell receptor beta chains from one sample in a study of response to subunit inactivated influenza vaccine. MiXCR was run by TCRdb on the RT-PCR reads, yielding one entry per CDR3 protein. Here the sample spans some 850,000 distinct CDR3 sequences, around a sixth being singletons. Sequencing was performed on PBMCs from blood, taken 4 to 6 days after vaccination. The receptors stem from a man aged 45-65 years who received an inactivated influenza vaccine. Both conserved end residues are part of each CDR3. D genes are given only for firm matches. Size is omitted from some rows. Given values are once, few, many or a class for expanded clones.

J gene: TRBJ2-1; V gene: TRBV2; D gene: .; clone size: .; CDR3 DNA: TGTGCCAGCAGTTTCGGCGGGACAGCTTACAATGAGCAGTTCTTC; CDR3 protein: CASSFGGTAYNEQFF
J gene: TRBJ1-1; V gene: TRBV10-3; D gene: TRBD1; clone size: few; CDR3 DNA: TGTGCCATCAGAGACAGGGAGGCTGAAGCTTTCTTT; CDR3 protein: CAIRDREAEAFF
J gene: TRBJ2-3; V gene: TRBV7-2; D gene: .; clone size: few; CDR3 DNA: TGTGCCAGCAGCTCCCCAGGGAGGAGTACAGATACGCAGTATTTT; CDR3 protein: CASSSPGRSTDTQYF
J gene: TRBJ1-1; V gene: TRBV12-3/TRBV12-4; D gene: .; clone size: many; CDR3 DNA: TGTGCCAGCAAACCTTTGAACACTGAAGCTTTCTTT; CDR3 protein: CASKPLNTEAFF
J gene: TRBJ2-2; V gene: TRBV11-2; D gene: TRBD2; clone size: .; CDR3 DNA: TGTGCCAGCAGGCCGGCCACTTCGGGAGGGTCCGGGGAGCTGTTTTTT; CDR3 protein: CASRPATSGGSGELFF
J gene: TRBJ2-7; V gene: TRBV5-1; D gene: .; clone size: .; CDR3 DNA: TGCGCCAGCAGCCTCACCGGGGGTGGTGGATTTCGGGAGCAGTACTTC; CDR3 protein: CASSLTGGGGFREQYF
J gene: TRBJ2-7; V gene: TRBV3-1; D gene: .; clone size: many; CDR3 DNA: TGTGCCAGCAGCCAAGATACGGGGTCCTACTACGAGCAGTACTTC; CDR3 protein: CASSQDTGSYYEQYF
J gene: TRBJ2-3; V gene: TRBV20-1; D gene: TRBD2; clone size: few; CDR3 DNA: TGCAGTGCTGGGAGCGGGAGACTCACAGATACGCAGTATTTT; CDR3 protein: CSAGSGRLTDTQYF
J gene: TRBJ2-3; V gene: TRBV5-1; D gene: TRBD2; clone size: many; CDR3 DNA: TGCGCCAGCAGCTTGGAAATAGCGGGATCTACAGATACGCAGTATTTT; CDR3 protein: CASSLEIAGSTDTQYF
J gene: TRBJ2-3; V gene: TRBV29-1; D gene: TRBD1; clone size: few; CDR3 DNA: TGCAGCGTTTCGGGACAGGTAACAGATACGCAGTATTTT; CDR3 protein: CSVSGQVTDTQYF
J gene: TRBJ2-7; V gene: TRBV10-3; D gene: TRBD1; clone size: .; CDR3 DNA: TGTGCCATCAGTGGTGCCGGGACAGGGGGGTTTGAGCAGTACTTC; CDR3 protein: CAISGAGTGGFEQYF
J gene: TRBJ2-7; V gene: TRBV7-2; D gene: .; clone size: .; CDR3 DNA: TGTGCCAGCAGCTTAGACCCTGGCGCGGGGTACGAGCAGTACTTC; CDR3 protein: CASSLDPGAGYEQYF
J gene: TRBJ2-5; V gene: TRBV4-2; D gene: TRBD2; clone size: few; CDR3 DNA: TGTGCCAGCAGCCAAGTGGCTAGCGGGAGACAGGAGACCCAGTACTTC; CDR3 protein: CASSQVASGRQETQYF
J gene: TRBJ2-3; V gene: TRBV7-6; D gene: TRBD2; clone size: .; CDR3 DNA: TGTGCCAGCAGCTTAGGCCGGCTAGCGGGGAGCACAGATACGCAGTATTTT; CDR3 protein: CASSLGRLAGSTDTQYF
J gene: TRBJ2-3; V gene: TRBV20-1; D gene: TRBD2; clone size: .; CDR3 DNA: TGCAGTGCTAGATCCTTTCGGACTAGCGGGAAAACAGATACGCAGTATTTT; CDR3 protein: CSARSFRTSGKTDTQYF
J gene: TRBJ2-3; V gene: TRBV7-2; D gene: .; clone size: .; CDR3 DNA: TGTGCCAGCAGCTTAGTTCGGCTCGACACAGATACGCAGTATTTT; CDR3 protein: CASSLVRLDTDTQYF
J gene: TRBJ2-3; V gene: TRBV20-1; D gene: TRBD2; clone size: few; CDR3 DNA: TGCAGTGGGACTAGCGGGAGGGACACAGATACGCAGTATTTT; CDR3 protein: CSGTSGRDTDTQYF
J gene: TRBJ2-5; V gene: TRBV20-1; D gene: .; clone size: .; CDR3 DNA: TGCAGTGCGTACGGGGAGACCCAGTACTTC; CDR3 protein: CSAYGETQYF
J gene: TRBJ2-3; V gene: TRBV20-1; D gene: .; clone size: few; CDR3 DNA: TGCAGTGCTCCAGGGCCCGGAGGGACAGATACGCAGTATTTT; CDR3 protein: CSAPGPGGTDTQYF
J gene: TRBJ2-7; V gene: TRBV6-2/TRBV6-3; D gene: .; clone size: .; CDR3 DNA: TGTGCCAGCAGTCAAACTAGTGGGAGGCAGTACTTC; CDR3 protein: CASSQTSGRQYF
J gene: TRBJ1-5; V gene: TRBV7-6; D gene: .; clone size: few; CDR3 DNA: TGTGCCAGCAGCTTAGATGGGGCTCAGCCCCAGCATTTT; CDR3 protein: CASSLDGAQPQHF
J gene: TRBJ1-1; V gene: TRBV10-3; D gene: .; clone size: few; CDR3 DNA: TGTGCCATCAGTGAGTCGACAGTAATGAACACTGAAGCTTTCTTT; CDR3 protein: CAISESTVMNTEAFF
J gene: TRBJ2-1; V gene: TRBV12-3/TRBV12-4; D gene: .; clone size: few; CDR3 DNA: TGTGCCAGCAGTTTATGGGACGGCTACAATGAGCAGTTCTTC; CDR3 protein: CASSLWDGYNEQFF
J gene: TRBJ2-7; V gene: TRBV11-1; D gene: TRBD1; clone size: .; CDR3 DNA: TGTGCCAGCAGCATCGGACAGGGGGCCCCCTCCTACGAGCAGTACTTC; CDR3 protein: CASSIGQGAPSYEQYF
J gene: TRBJ2-1; V gene: TRBV6-5; D gene: TRBD2; clone size: .; CDR3 DNA: TGTGCCAGCAGTCACGGGGGGTGGGGGAGAGGGTCCTACAATGAGCAGTTCTTC; CDR3 protein: CASSHGGWGRGSYNEQFF
J gene: TRBJ1-3; V gene: TRBV7-9; D gene: TRBD1; clone size: few; CDR3 DNA: TGTGCCAGCAGCCCTCCCTTCAGACAGGGGTTAAACACCATATATTTT; CDR3 protein: CASSPPFRQGLNTIYF
J gene: TRBJ1-2; V gene: TRBV20-1; D gene: .; clone size: .; CDR3 DNA: TGCAGTGCTAGAGATGTGGGACCGCGGGGTTCCGGCTACACCTTC; CDR3 protein: CSARDVGPRGSGYTF